Detailed here is one T cell receptor beta chain. No antigen is known for it. It may be a read error: a sequence one base away is much more abundant. This record comes from a study of human T cells and chemical hapten exposure. The wider study: Weekly scalp doses of diphenylcyclopropenone were given to patients during the roughly 24-week study. Reading of the patch tests, which applied 0.01% DPC to the upper back, occurred at 6 days. Overall study findings and caveats: Having alopecia, donors may respond immunologically unlike healthy people.

Germline CDR1 reads MDHEN; CDR2 reads SYDVKM. The CDR3 length is 13 residues. The time point was: pre-sensitization, week 0. Treatment denoted: therapeutic diphenylcyclopropenone sensitization with weekly scalp DPC. From the RACE reads, TCRdb called clonotypes with MiXCR, one entry per CDR3 protein. Here the sample spans roughly 51,000 distinct CDR3 sequences, more than 9% being singletons. The receptor's source is a middle-aged man with alopecia areata. Some clones in this sample may be carry-over from other donors' samples. The V gene is TRBV28, the J gene TRBJ2-7; unclear D gene. The sample was whole blood, taken in connection with sensitization to the hapten diphenylcyclopropenone (DPC). Written as DNA, the CDR3 is TGTGCCAGCAGTGTGACTCCTCCTAACGATCAGTACTTC. The encoded protein is CASSVTPPNDQYF. The entire variable domain, with the rest obtained from reference TRBV28 and TRBJ2-7, is as follows: DVKVTQSSRYLVKRTGEKVFLECVQDMDHENMFWYRQDPGLGLRLIYFSYDVKMKEKGDIPEGYSVSREKKERFSLILESASTNQTSMYLCASSVTPPNDQYFGPGTRLTVT.